This TCR beta chain was identified in a study of regulatory and conventional T cells in RAG deficiency. Assay: immunoSEQ multiplex PCR; the TCRdb copy retains only in-frame clones and omits some. The sample yields 32,000 or so clones, about 91% seen once. V lost 11 bases and J 4 bases, leaving 21 bases between the germline ends. Germline lookup yields CDR1 MNHEY and CDR2 SMNVEV (reference sequence). This CDR3 region has 15 residues. The sample was also reused in another study, on regulatory T cells. From that paper: The primer mix had 52 TRBV and 13 TRBJ primers.

The material sequenced was CD8+ T cells sorted from blood. The chain carries TRBV27 and TRBJ1-3, with D maybe TRBD1 (6 bases). The TCR sequence derives from a human donor in good health. This chain's CDR3 is CAGHNRGARGNTIYF. CDR3 in DNA: TGTGCCGGACACAATCGGGGGGCTAGGGGAAACACCATATATTTT.